Following are 24 T cell receptor beta chains from one sample sequenced in a study of T cell responses to AZD1222 COVID-19 vaccine. Measured with immunoSEQ multiplex PCR; TCRdb has only the in-frame clones, and not every one. The table records more than 100,000 clones, about 82% of them present only once. Specimen: peripheral blood, collected 28 days after the second dose of the MenACWY control vaccine. The receptors were gathered from an adult who received the MenACWY meningococcal vaccine as a control.

The chain uses TRBV18 and TRBJ2-7, with D tentatively TRBD1 (6 bases). This CDR3 region has 14 residues. CDR1 and CDR2 (germline): KGHSH, LQKENI. Trimming stripped 4 bases from V and 4 bases from J, with 14 bases between. CDR3 bases: TGTGCCAGCTCACTTGCCGGGACATTGTACGAGCAGTACGTC. It codes for CASSLAGTLYEQYV.

This chain links TRBV7-9 with TRBJ2-5; 8 bases match TRBD2. The CDR3 is made up of 14 amino acids. Trimming at V came to 4 bases and at J to 6 bases, leaving 7 bases not matched to a gene. From germline, CDR1 is SEHNR and CDR2 FQNEAQ (reference sequence). CDR3 sequence (DNA): TGTGCCAGCAGCTCCAGGACTAGCTCACAGACCCAGTACTTC. Encoded protein: CASSSRTSSQTQYF.

The chain is built from TRBV11-3 and TRBJ2-1; no clear D. CDR1 is SGHNT, CDR2 YENEEA, per germline. The length of the CDR3 is 14 residues. V was shortened by 4 bases and J by 2 bases, with 9 bases between the two germline ends. CDR3 coding DNA: TGTGCCAGCAGCTCCCCCTTCCCCTACAATGAGCAGTTCTTC. It translates to CASSSPFPYNEQFF.

This clone is a singleton in its sample. The chain carries TRBV27 and TRBJ2-5, with D hard to call. V was pared by 5 bases and J by 5 bases, with 15 bases between. CDR3 size: 14 residues. Germline V gene data show CDR1 as MNHEY and CDR2 as SMNVEV (reference sequence). CDR3 sequence: CASSPKASWETQYF. The CDR3 DNA is TGTGCCAGCAGTCCAAAGGCCTCATGGGAGACCCAGTACTTC.

V gene TRBV2 combines with J gene TRBJ2-7; 7 bases map to TRBD1. V lost 6 bases, J lost 2 bases, and 7 bases stayed unmatched. Germline CDR1 is SNHLY and CDR2 is FYNNEI. The CDR3 runs 14 residues. The CDR3 DNA reads TGTGCCAGCAGGGAACAGGGGTCGACCTACGAGCAGTACTTC. Translated, it gives CASREQGSTYEQYF.

V gene TRBV11-2 combines with J gene TRBJ1-1; weak D call: TRBD1 (6 bases). The CDR3 contains 15 residues. With 5 bases removed from V and 1 base from J, the gap between germline ends came to 14 bases. The germline gives CDR1 SGHAT, CDR2 FQNNGV. CDR3 amino acids: CASSGQGRRNTEAFF. The CDR3, as DNA: TGTGCCAGCAGCGGGCAGGGGCGGAGGAACACTGAAGCTTTCTTT.

The J gene is TRBJ1-1, the V gene TRBV19, with D unclear. This CDR3 contains 14 residues. Germline V gene data show CDR1 as LNHDA and CDR2 as SQIVND (reference sequence). Trimming shortened V by 5 bases and J by 1 base, and 11 bases separated the two germline ends. CDR3 nucleotide sequence: TGTGCCAGTAGTGAAGGCAGGTCGAACACTGAAGCTTTCTTT. Residues: CASSEGRSNTEAFF.

This clone was seen more than once but under ten times. The chain is built from TRBV6-1 and TRBJ1-5; no clear D gene. From germline, CDR1 is MNHNS and CDR2 SASEGT. This CDR3 contains 16 residues. V gave up 6 bases and J gave up 0 bases, with 15 bases separating them. The CDR3 region is CASSEPAAYSNQPQHF. CDR3 nucleotides: TGTGCCAGCAGCGAACCGGCAGCATATAGCAATCAGCCCCAGCATTTT.

The chain recombines TRBV7-2 with TRBJ1-4, with 9 bases aligning to TRBD1. CDR1 SGHTA and CDR2 FQGNSA come from the germline V gene. Trimming removed 5 bases from V and 6 bases from J; junction bases left unmatched: 10. This CDR3 is built from 16 residues. For the CDR3, the DNA is TGTGCCAGCAGCCCACCAACACAGGGGGCGCATGAAAAACTGTTTTTT. Translated, it gives CASSPPTQGAHEKLFF. The variable domain in full, completed from reference TRBV7-2 and TRBJ1-4, reads GAGVSQSPSNKVTEKGKDVELRCDPISGHTALYWYRQSLGQGLEFLIYFQGNSAPDKSGLPSDRFSAERTGGSVSTLTIQRTQQEDSAVYLCASSPPTQGAHEKLFFGSGTQLSVL.

The V call is TRBV5-4, the J call TRBJ2-2; D unresolved. The CDR3 covers 16 residues. The V and J ends lost 0 bases and 6 bases respectively, with 15 bases between them. From germline, CDR1 is SGHNT and CDR2 YYREEE (reference sequence). The CDR3 region has the DNA TGTGCCAGCAGCTTGGCCAGTCGGCACCCCCCCGGGGAGCTGTTTTTT. Translation gives CASSLASRHPPGELFF.

In this sample, this clone turned up once. This rearrangement joins TRBV18 to TRBJ2-6; D is possibly TRBD1 (5 bases). Trimming removed 3 bases at V and 0 bases at J, with 15 bases between. The CDR3 runs 18 residues. CDR1 KGHSH and CDR2 LQKENI come from the germline V gene. CDR3 DNA: TGTGCCAGCTCACCTAGGCAGGACACCCTCTCTGGGGCCAACGTCCTGACTTTC. Its translation: CASSPRQDTLSGANVLTF.

The chain joins TRBV5-6 to TRBJ1-2; 9 bases fit TRBD1. V lost 2 bases and J lost 3; bases outside the gene matches: 5. The CDR3 sequence is 15 residues long. Germline-derived CDR1 and CDR2 are SGHDT and YYEEEE. The CDR3 DNA follows: TGTGCCAGCAGCTTAACGGGACAGGGCCACTATGGCTACACCTTC. Its protein is CASSLTGQGHYGYTF.

V gene TRBV4-3 combines with J gene TRBJ2-2; 10 bases are a match to TRBD2. J gave up 0 bases and V 0 bases, and 7 bases lay outside the gene matches. CDR1 and CDR2 from the germline V gene are LGHNA and YSLEER. CDR3 length: 19 residues. CDR3 coding DNA: TGCGCCAGCAGCCAAGAGCCTAGCGGGAGTTACGCGAACACCGGGGAGCTGTTTTTT. Its protein product is CASSQEPSGSYANTGELFF.

This clone was observed a handful of times. The chain carries TRBV6-1 and TRBJ1-1; D is possibly TRBD1 (5 bases). Germline loops: CDR1 MNHNS, CDR2 SASEGT. V dropped 3 bases and J dropped 12 bases, with 11 bases sitting between them. The CDR3 length is 11 residues. CDR3 sequence: CASSDWTRTFF. The CDR3 DNA follows: TGTGCCAGCAGTGATTGGACACGAACTTTCTTT.

The rearrangement uses TRBV7-2 and TRBJ2-1, with TRBD2 identical over 8 bases. Germline CDR1 and CDR2: SGHTA and FQGNSA. V shed 3 bases and J 5 bases; nucleotides not matched to a gene: 3. The CDR3 length is 14 residues. Here the CDR3 reads CASSFVTSDNEQFF. CDR3 nucleotides: TGTGCCAGCAGCTTCGTGACTAGCGACAATGAGCAGTTCTTC.

This clone was seen just once. The V call is TRBV12-3 or TRBV12-4, the J call TRBJ2-1, with 8 bases that match TRBD2. The CDR3 sequence is 13 residues long. Trimming cost V 4 bases and J 8 bases; bases outside gene matches: 4. The CDR3: CASSSGGGDEQFF. As DNA, the CDR3 is TGTGCCAGCAGTTCGGGGGGGGGCGATGAGCAGTTCTTC.

The rearrangement joins TRBV2 to TRBJ2-2; 8 bases agree with TRBD1. The germline CDR1 and CDR2 sequences are SNHLY and FYNNEI. Trimming took 6 bases from V and 4 from J; bases not matched to a gene: 4. The CDR3 loop spans 14 amino acids. The CDR3 nucleotides read TGTGCCAGCAGGGACAGGGTACTCACCGGGGAGCTGTTTTTT. Its translation: CASRDRVLTGELFF.

This clone has just one count. V is TRBV11-3 and J is TRBJ2-7; D is perhaps TRBD1 (6 bases). The CDR3 is made up of 13 amino acids. The germline V and J ends were trimmed by 7 bases and 0 bases, with 10 bases remaining between them. Germline V gene data show CDR1 as SGHNT and CDR2 as YENEEA. This CDR3 is CASTRGSSYEQYF. CDR3 sequence (DNA): TGTGCCAGCACCAGGGGTAGCTCCTACGAGCAGTACTTC.

V is TRBV4-2 and J is TRBJ2-1, with TRBD2 matching over 10 bases. The CDR3 totals 15 residues. Germline values: CDR1 LGHNA, CDR2 YNFKEQ. V gave up 4 bases and J gave up 3 bases; unmatched junction bases: 3. In DNA, the CDR3 is TGTGCCAGCAGCCCCCTAGCGGGAGACTACAATGAGCAGTTCTTC. Translated, it gives CASSPLAGDYNEQFF.

The chain is built from TRBV11-2 and TRBJ1-2; TRBD1 matches at 9 bases. V was pared by 5 bases and J by 3 bases, with 4 bases of the junction left unmatched. Germline loops: CDR1 SGHAT, CDR2 FQNNGV. The CDR3 runs to 14 residues. The CDR3 bases are TGTGCCAGCAGCAAACAGGGGGCTGACTATGGCTACACCTTC. Protein: CASSKQGADYGYTF. Complete variable domain (other parts from reference TRBV11-2 and TRBJ1-2): EAGVAQSPRYKIIEKRQSVAFWCNPISGHATLYWYQQILGQGPKLLIQFQNNGVVDDSQLPKDRFSAERLKGVDSTLKIQPAKLEDSAVYLCASSKQGADYGYTFGSGTRLTVV.

The CDR3 loop is CASSLAPGQRNEKLFF. CDR3 DNA sequence: TGTGCCAGCAGCTTAGCCCCGGGACAGAGAAATGAAAAACTGTTTTTT. The chain joins TRBV7-9 to TRBJ1-4, with 7 nucleotides matching TRBD1. V gave up 0 bases and J gave up 5 bases; unmatched junction bases: 6. This CDR3 has 16 amino acids. From germline, CDR1 is SEHNR and CDR2 FQNEAQ (reference sequence).

V gene TRBV5-4 combines with J gene TRBJ1-6; TRBD1 matches 8 bases. The CDR3 length is 13 residues. V shed 0 bases, J shed 10 bases, and the junction held 0 bases outside the gene matches. The germline gives CDR1 SGHNT, CDR2 YYREEE (reference sequence). CDR3 protein: CASSLDRGSPLHF. The CDR3 DNA reads as TGTGCCAGCAGCTTGGACAGGGGGTCACCCCTCCACTTT.

J is TRBJ1-4 and V is TRBV4-1, with D uncertain. The CDR3 contains 14 residues. Trimming cost V 0 bases and J 10 bases, with 12 bases left between them. Germline values: CDR1 MGHRA, CDR2 YSYEKL. This CDR3 is CASSQDGTEGKLFF. CDR3 DNA: TGCGCCAGCAGCCAAGATGGAACCGAGGGAAAACTGTTTTTT.

The V call is TRBV28, the J call TRBJ2-7; perhaps TRBD2 as D (5 bases). Trimming took off 3 bases at V and 2 bases at J, with 11 bases between the two ends. CDR1 and CDR2 from the germline V gene are MDHEN and SYDVKM. The CDR3 has 14 residues. Written as DNA, the CDR3 is TGTGCCAGCAGTTTGTCCGGGGTCGCCTACGAGCAGTACTTC. Translated: CASSLSGVAYEQYF. Full variable domain (remainder filled in from reference TRBV28 and TRBJ2-7): DVKVTQSSRYLVKRTGEKVFLECVQDMDHENMFWYRQDPGLGLRLIYFSYDVKMKEKGDIPEGYSVSREKKERFSLILESASTNQTSMYLCASSLSGVAYEQYFGPGTRLTVT.